This TCR beta chain stems from a study of regulatory T cells in long-lasting Graves disease. At least ten counts were recorded for this clonotype. Time point described: newly diagnosed GD, antithyroid drugs for less than 3 months. RNA extracted from PBMCs served as the sequencing template. Combining iRepertoire HTBI primers with Arm-PCR of CDR3 regions, the authors built TCR beta libraries. TCRdb ran MiXCR on the multiplex PCR reads and lists one entry per CDR3 protein. Of 530,000 or so distinct CDR3 sequences in the sample, approximately 15% were seen once. This CDR3 has 15 amino acids. Looked up from germline, CDR1 is MNHNS and CDR2 is SASEGT. J gave up 9 bases and V 0 bases, and 8 bases lay outside the gene matches. These same data were also listed under a study on T cells in Graves' hyperthyroidism and ophthalmopathy. That report notes: Among the patients, aged 18 to 65, hyperthyroidism was newly diagnosed and had lasted under 2 months. Progression to ophthalmopathy was predicted a median of approximately 6.4 months early.

The sequence derives from a man in his thirties or forties with Graves disease. The source material was peripheral blood mononuclear cells (PBMCs), sampled at new diagnosis, from a patient treated with antithyroid drugs. This sequence joins TRBV6-1 and TRBJ2-1; 7 bases are shared with TRBD2. CDR3 sequence: CASSEASGGSFEQFF. The CDR3 region has the DNA TGTGCCAGCAGTGAAGCGAGTGGCGGGAGTTTTGAGCAGTTCTTC.